This T cell receptor (beta chain) comes out of a study of monozygotic twins with cystic fibrosis. Whole-study context: Libraries were built from 3 to 3.5 micrograms of fragmented DNA using approximately 15 PCR cycles.

Data came from immunoSEQ multiplex PCR; TCRdb stores just in-frame clones and leaves some out. The table has over 25,000 clones, more than 85% seen once; the top ten hold 0.8% to 1%. With respect to this clone: The antigen remains unidentified.

Study observations and caveats: The repertoire was suggested to be naive-dominated, clonality median roughly 0.0093. Nucleotide-identical clonotype sharing was significantly higher within monozygotic CF twin pairs than between unrelated CF individuals. Co-twins had the most similar V usage for 13 of 16 pairs, J for 8.

The CDR3 is 11 amino acids. Germline V CDR1 and CDR2: MNHEY, SVGAGI. V was cut by 6 bases and J by 1 base, with 3 bases left in between. Specimen: blood. This chain uses TRBV6-5 with TRBJ1-1; D remains ambiguous. The sequence came from a girl aged 2-10 years with cystic fibrosis. The CDR3 loop is CASRRNTEAFF. DNA for the CDR3: TGTGCCAGCAGAAGGAACACTGAAGCTTTCTTT.